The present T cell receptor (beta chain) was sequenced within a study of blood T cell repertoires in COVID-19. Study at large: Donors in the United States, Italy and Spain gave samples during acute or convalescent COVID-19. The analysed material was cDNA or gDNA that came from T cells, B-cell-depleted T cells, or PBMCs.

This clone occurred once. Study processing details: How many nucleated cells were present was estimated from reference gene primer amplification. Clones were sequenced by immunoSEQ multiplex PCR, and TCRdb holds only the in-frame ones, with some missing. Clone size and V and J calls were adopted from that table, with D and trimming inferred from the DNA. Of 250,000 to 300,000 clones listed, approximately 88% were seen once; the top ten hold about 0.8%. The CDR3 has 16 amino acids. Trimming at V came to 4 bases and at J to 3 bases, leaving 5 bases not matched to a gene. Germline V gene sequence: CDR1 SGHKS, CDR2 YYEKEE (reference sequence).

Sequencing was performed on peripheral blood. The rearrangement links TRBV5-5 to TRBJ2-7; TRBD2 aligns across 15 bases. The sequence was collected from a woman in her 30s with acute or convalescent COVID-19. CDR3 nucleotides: TGTGCCAGCAGCGGGGGACTAGCGGGAGGTCTCTACGAGCAGTACTTC. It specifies CASSGGLAGGLYEQYF.